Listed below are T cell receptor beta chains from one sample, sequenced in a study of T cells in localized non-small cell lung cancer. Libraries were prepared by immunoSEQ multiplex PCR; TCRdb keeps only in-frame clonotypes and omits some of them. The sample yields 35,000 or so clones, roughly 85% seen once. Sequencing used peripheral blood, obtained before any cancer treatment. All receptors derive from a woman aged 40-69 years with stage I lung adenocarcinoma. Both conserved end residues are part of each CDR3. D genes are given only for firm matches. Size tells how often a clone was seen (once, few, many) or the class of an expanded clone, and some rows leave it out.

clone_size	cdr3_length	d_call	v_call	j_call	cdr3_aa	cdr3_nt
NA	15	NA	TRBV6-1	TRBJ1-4	CASSEVGRGNEKLFF	TGTGCCAGCAGTGAAGTGGGAAGGGGGAATGAAAAACTGTTTTTT
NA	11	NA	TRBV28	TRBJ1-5	CASSLNQPQHF	TGTGCCAGCAGTTTAAATCAGCCCCAGCATTTT
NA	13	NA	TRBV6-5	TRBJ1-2	CASSYTTEIGYTF	TGTGCCAGCAGTTATACGACAGAAATTGGCTACACCTTC
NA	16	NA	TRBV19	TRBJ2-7	CASSIAPRPSGKEQYF	TGTGCCAGTAGTATAGCTCCCCGGCCGTCAGGAAAGGAGCAGTACTTC
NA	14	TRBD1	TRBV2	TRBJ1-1	CASRWTGGDTEAFF	TGTGCCAGCAGGTGGACAGGGGGAGACACTGAAGCTTTCTTT
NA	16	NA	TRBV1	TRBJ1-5	CTSSQDPGSFNQPQHF	TGCACCAGCAGCCAAGACCCGGGTTCCTTCAATCAGCCCCAGCATTTT
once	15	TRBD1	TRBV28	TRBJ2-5	CASSFGTGEAETQYF	TGTGCCAGCAGTTTTGGGACAGGGGAAGCGGAGACCCAGTACTTC
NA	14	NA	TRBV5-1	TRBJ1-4	CASSLGGADEKLFF	TGCGCCAGCAGCTTGGGAGGGGCGGATGAAAAACTGTTTTTT
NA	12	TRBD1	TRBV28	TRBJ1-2	CASRGDRESYTF	TGTGCCAGCAGGGGGGACAGGGAGTCCTACACCTTC
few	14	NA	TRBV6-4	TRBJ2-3	CASSLNGGTDTQYF	TGTGCCAGCAGTCTAAACGGGGGCACAGATACGCAGTATTTT
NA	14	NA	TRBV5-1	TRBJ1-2	CASSLLSPNYGYTF	TGCGCCAGCAGCTTGCTATCACCGAACTATGGCTACACCTTC
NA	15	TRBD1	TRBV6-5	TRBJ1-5	CASMPDRAGGQPQHF	TGTGCCAGCATGCCGGACAGGGCGGGGGGTCAGCCCCAGCATTTT
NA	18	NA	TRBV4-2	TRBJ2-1	CASSPLARESNRANEQFF	TGTGCCAGCAGCCCCCTGGCTAGAGAGAGCAATAGGGCAAATGAGCAGTTCTTC
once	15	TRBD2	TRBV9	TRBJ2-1	CASSVNSGGAVEQFF	TGTGCCAGCAGCGTAAATAGCGGGGGGGCCGTAGAGCAGTTCTTC
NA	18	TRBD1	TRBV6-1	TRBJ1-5	CASSEYTGGLYSNQPQHF	TGTGCCAGCAGTGAATATACAGGGGGTCTTTATAGCAATCAGCCCCAGCATTTT
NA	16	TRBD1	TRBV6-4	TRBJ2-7	CASSDAPGQGNYEQYF	TGTGCCAGCAGTGACGCACCGGGACAGGGGAACTACGAGCAGTACTTC
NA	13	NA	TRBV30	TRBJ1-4	CAWAPGHGEKLFF	TGTGCCTGGGCCCCTGGACACGGTGAAAAACTGTTTTTT
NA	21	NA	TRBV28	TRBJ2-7	CASSFRHFGKTNTARNYEQYF	NA
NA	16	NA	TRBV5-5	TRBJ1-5	CASSLFISYSNQPQHF	TGTGCCAGCAGCTTATTTATCAGTTATAGCAATCAGCCCCAGCATTTT
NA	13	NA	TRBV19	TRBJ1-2	CASSFREGRLYTF	TGTGCCAGTAGTTTCAGGGAAGGTCGGCTCTACACCTTC
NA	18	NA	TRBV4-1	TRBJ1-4	CASSQPRWGTATNEKLFF	TGCGCCAGCAGCCAACCCAGATGGGGCACTGCAACTAATGAAAAACTGTTTTTT
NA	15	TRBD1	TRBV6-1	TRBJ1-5	CASSRTGTGLQPQHF	TGTGCCAGCAGTCGTACCGGGACAGGGCTTCAGCCCCAGCATTTT
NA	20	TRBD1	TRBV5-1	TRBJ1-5	CASSLGLITGQGSSNQPQHF	TGCGCCAGCAGCCTGGGGCTAATAACGGGACAGGGTTCTAGCAATCAGCCCCAGCATTTT
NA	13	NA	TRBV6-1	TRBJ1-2	CASREQGQRGYTF	TGTGCCAGCAGAGAACAGGGTCAGCGTGGCTACACCTTC
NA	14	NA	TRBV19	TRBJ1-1	CASRLIGTNTEAFF	TGTGCCAGTAGATTAATAGGGACTAACACTGAAGCTTTCTTT
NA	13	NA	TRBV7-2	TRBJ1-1	CASSLSVQLPGFF	TGTGCCAGCAGCTTATCTGTCCAGCTCCCGGGCTTCTTT
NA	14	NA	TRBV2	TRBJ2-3	CASSEGARTDTQYF	TGTGCCAGCAGTGAAGGGGCGAGGACAGATACGCAGTATTTT
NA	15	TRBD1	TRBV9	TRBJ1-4	CASSGATGGSEKLFF	TGTGCCAGCAGCGGCGCGACAGGGGGCAGTGAAAAACTGTTTTTT
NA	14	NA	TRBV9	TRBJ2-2	CASSPEGITGELFF	TGTGCCAGCAGCCCCGAAGGGATCACCGGGGAGCTGTTTTTT
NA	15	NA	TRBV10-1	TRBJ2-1	CARRGGSTAYNEQFF	TGCGCCAGAAGGGGGGGATCAACGGCCTACAATGAGCAGTTCTTC
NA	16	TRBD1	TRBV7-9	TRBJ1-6	CASSLAPGTGNSPLHF	TGTGCCAGCAGCTTAGCGCCAGGGACAGGAAATTCACCCCTCCACTTT
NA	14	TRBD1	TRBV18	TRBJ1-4	CASSPPDRAEKLFF	TGTGCCAGCTCACCGCCAGACAGGGCAGAAAAACTGTTTTTT
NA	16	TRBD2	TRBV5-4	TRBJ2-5	CASSTTSGGAGETQYF	TGTGCCAGCAGCACAACTAGCGGGGGGGCAGGGGAGACCCAGTACTTC
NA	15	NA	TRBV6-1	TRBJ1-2	CASRRGNRVIYGYTF	TGTGCCAGCCGAAGAGGGAACAGGGTGATCTATGGCTACACCTTC
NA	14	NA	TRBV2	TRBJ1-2	CASSDTGGDYGYTF	TGTGCCAGCAGTGATACGGGGGGGGACTATGGCTACACCTTC
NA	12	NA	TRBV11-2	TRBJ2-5	CASSLPRETQYF	TGTGCCAGCAGCCTACCACGGGAGACCCAGTACTTC
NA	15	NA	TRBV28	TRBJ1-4	CASSLMVGAGEKLFF	TGTGCCAGCAGTTTGATGGTGGGGGCAGGGGAAAAACTGTTTTTT
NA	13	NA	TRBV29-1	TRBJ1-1	CSVMGGLDTEAFF	TGCAGCGTGATGGGCGGATTGGACACTGAAGCTTTCTTT
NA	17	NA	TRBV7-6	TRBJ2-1	CASSLAGRGYSYNEQFF	TGTGCCAGCAGCTTAGCGGGTCGGGGGTATTCTTACAATGAGCAGTTCTTC
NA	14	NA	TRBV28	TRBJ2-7	CASSPNRGGYEQYF	TGTGCCAGCAGCCCGAACAGGGGAGGCTACGAGCAGTACTTC
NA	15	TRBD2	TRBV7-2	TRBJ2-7	CASSSRGGRVPEQYF	TGTGCCAGCAGTTCCCGGGGGGGCCGAGTTCCCGAGCAGTACTTC
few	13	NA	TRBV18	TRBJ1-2	CASSPQTEYGYTF	TGTGCCAGCTCACCACAGACGGAATATGGCTACACCTTC
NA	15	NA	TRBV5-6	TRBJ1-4	CASSLSVWGNEKLFF	TGTGCCAGCAGCTTGTCGGTCTGGGGAAATGAAAAACTGTTTTTT
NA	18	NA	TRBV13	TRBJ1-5	CASSLEVPRGGSNQPQHF	TGTGCCAGCAGCTTAGAGGTGCCCCGTGGGGGCTCGAATCAGCCCCAGCATTTT
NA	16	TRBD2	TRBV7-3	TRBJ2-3	CASSPRTSGGTDTQYF	TGTGCCAGCAGCCCTCGGACTAGCGGGGGCACAGATACGCAGTATTTT
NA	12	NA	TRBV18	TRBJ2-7	CASSGTSNEQYF	TGTGCCAGCTCAGGGACGTCCAACGAGCAGTACTTC
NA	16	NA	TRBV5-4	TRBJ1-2	CASSLVRRGRTYGYTF	TGTGCCAGCAGCTTGGTCCGGCGGGGGCGCACCTATGGCTACACCTTC
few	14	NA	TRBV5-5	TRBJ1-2	CASSRGAGNYGYTF	TGTGCCAGCAGCAGGGGAGCAGGCAACTATGGCTACACCTTC
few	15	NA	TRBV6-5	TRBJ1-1	CASTHHAGVVTEAFF	TGTGCCAGCACCCATCACGCAGGGGTAGTCACTGAAGCTTTCTTT
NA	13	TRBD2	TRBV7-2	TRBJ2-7	CASSHGRSYEQYF	TGTGCCAGCAGTCACGGGAGGTCCTACGAGCAGTACTTC
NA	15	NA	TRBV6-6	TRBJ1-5	CASKLRAAGDQPQHF	TGTGCCAGCAAACTACGGGCAGCGGGGGATCAGCCCCAGCATTTT
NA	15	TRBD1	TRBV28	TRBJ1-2	CASSPGMGQPYGYTF	TGTGCCAGCAGTCCCGGGATGGGACAGCCTTATGGCTACACCTTC
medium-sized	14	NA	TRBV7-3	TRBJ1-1	CASSSTSMNTEAFF	TGTGCCAGCAGCTCGACGTCTATGAACACTGAAGCTTTCTTT
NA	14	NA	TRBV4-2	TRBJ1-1	CASSQVQMNTEAFF	TGTGCCAGCAGCCAGGTCCAGATGAACACTGAAGCTTTCTTT
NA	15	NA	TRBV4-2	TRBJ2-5	CASSQEALVRETQYF	TGTGCCAGCAGCCAAGAGGCGTTGGTAAGAGAGACCCAGTACTTC
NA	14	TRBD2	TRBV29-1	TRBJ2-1	CSVRAGGPYNEQFF	TGCAGCGTTCGTGCGGGGGGGCCCTACAATGAGCAGTTCTTC